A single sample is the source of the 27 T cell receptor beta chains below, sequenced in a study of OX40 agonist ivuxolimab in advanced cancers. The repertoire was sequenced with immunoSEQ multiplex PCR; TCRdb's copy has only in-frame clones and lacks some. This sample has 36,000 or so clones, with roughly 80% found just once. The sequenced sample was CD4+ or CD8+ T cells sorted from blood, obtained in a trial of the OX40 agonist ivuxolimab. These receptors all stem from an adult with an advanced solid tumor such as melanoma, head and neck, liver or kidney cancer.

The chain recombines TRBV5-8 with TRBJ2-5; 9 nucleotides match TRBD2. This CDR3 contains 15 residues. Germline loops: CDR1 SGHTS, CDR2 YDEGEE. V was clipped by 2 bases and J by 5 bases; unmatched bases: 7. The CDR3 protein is CASSLGGGATETQYF. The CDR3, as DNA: TGTGCCAGCAGCTTAGGCGGGGGGGCTACGGAGACCCAGTACTTC.

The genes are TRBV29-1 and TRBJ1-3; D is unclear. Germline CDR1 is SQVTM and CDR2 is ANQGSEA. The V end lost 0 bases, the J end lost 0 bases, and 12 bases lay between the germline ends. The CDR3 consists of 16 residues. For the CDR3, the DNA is TGCAGCGTTGAAGAAGGCTCCCGGAGCTCTGGAAACACCATATATTTT. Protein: CSVEEGSRSSGNTIYF.

The CDR3 nucleotides read TGTGCCAGTAGTATAGTTTGGGACAGGCCCCCGACCCTCCACTTT. It translates to CASSIVWDRPPTLHF. The chain links TRBV19 to TRBJ1-6; 8 nucleotides match TRBD1. Germline values: CDR1 LNHDA, CDR2 SQIVND (reference sequence). J lost 14 bases, V lost 1 base, and 10 bases had no gene match. The CDR3 consists of 15 residues.

The CDR3 sequence is CASSRGGRETQYF. CDR3 bases: TGCGCCAGCAGCAGAGGGGGACGAGAGACCCAGTACTTC. The V and J genes are TRBV4-1 and TRBJ2-5; tentative D call: TRBD1 (6 bases). The CDR3 has 13 residues. V shed 5 bases and J shed 4 bases, with 11 bases lying between them. Germline V gives CDR1 MGHRA, CDR2 YSYEKL.

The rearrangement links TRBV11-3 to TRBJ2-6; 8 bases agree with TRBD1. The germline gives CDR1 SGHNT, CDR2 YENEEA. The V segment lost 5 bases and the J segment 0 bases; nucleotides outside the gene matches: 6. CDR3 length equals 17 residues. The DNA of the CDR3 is TGTGCCAGCAGCCCCGGACAGGGTTTCTCTGGGGCCAACGTCCTGACTTTC. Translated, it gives CASSPGQGFSGANVLTF.

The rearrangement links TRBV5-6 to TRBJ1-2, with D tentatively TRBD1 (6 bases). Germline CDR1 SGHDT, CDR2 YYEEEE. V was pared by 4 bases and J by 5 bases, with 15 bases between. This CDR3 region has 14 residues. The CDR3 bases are TGTGCCAGCAGCAACCTACAGGGCCGGTATGGCTACACCTTC. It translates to CASSNLQGRYGYTF.

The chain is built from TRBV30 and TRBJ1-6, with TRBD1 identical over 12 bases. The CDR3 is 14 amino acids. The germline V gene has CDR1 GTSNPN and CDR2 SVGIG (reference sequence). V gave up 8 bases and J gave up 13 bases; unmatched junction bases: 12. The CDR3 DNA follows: TGTGCCCGGACGGGACAGGGGGCGTGGGGGCCCCTCCACTTT. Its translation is CARTGQGAWGPLHF.

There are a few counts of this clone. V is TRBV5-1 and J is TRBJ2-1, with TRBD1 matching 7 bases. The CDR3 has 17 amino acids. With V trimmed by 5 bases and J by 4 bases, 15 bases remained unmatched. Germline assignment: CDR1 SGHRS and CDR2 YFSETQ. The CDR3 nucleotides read TGCGCCAGCAGTCCCACAGGGGTCCCGAGACCATACAATGAGCAGTTCTTC. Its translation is CASSPTGVPRPYNEQFF.

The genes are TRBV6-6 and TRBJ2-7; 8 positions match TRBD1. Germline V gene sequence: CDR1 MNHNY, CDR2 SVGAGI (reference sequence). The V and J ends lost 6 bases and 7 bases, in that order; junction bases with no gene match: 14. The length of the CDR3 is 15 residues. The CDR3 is CASSSAPGQESEQYF. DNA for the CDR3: TGTGCCAGCAGCTCCGCACCGGGACAGGAGAGTGAGCAGTACTTC.

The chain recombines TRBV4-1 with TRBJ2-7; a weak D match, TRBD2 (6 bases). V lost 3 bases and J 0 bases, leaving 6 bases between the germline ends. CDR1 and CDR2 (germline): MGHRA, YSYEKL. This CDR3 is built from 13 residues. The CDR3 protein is CASSHGSSYEQYF. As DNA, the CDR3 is TGCGCCAGCAGCCACGGGAGCTCCTACGAGCAGTACTTC.

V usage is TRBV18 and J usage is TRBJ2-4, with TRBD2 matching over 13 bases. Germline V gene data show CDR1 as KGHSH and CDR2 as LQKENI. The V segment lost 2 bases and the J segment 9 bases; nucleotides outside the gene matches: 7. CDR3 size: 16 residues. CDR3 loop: CASSPVTSGGNGIQYF. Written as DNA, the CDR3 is TGTGCCAGCTCACCAGTGACTAGCGGGGGGAACGGCATTCAGTACTTC.

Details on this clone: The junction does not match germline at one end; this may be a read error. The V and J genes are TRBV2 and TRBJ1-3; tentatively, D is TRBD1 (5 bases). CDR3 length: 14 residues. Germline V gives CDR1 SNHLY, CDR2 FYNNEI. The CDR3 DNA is TGTGCCAGCAGGGAAGGGGTGAGAGGAAACACCATATATTTT. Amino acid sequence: CASREGVRGNTIYF.

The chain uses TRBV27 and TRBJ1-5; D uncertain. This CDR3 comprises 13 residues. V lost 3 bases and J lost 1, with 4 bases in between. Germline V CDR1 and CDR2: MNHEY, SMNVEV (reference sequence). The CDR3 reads CASSFSSNQPQHF. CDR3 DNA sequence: TGTGCCAGCAGTTTCTCCAGCAATCAGCCCCAGCATTTT.

CDR3 sequence: CASRPWTGNKGDQPQHF. CDR3 nucleotides: TGCGCCAGCAGGCCCTGGACAGGGAATAAGGGGGATCAGCCCCAGCATTTT. This chain joins TRBV10-2 and TRBJ1-5, with 8 bases aligning to TRBD1. The CDR3 covers 17 residues. With 6 bases clipped from V and 5 bases from J, the junction kept 15 bases outside the gene matches. Germline CDR1 reads WSHSY; CDR2 reads SAAADI.

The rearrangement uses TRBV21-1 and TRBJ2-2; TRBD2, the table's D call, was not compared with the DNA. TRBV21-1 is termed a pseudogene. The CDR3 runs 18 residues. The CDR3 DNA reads TGTGCCAGCAGCAAGGGACTAGCGGGGGCCAAGAACACCGGGGAGCTGTTTTTT. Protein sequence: CASSKGLAGAKNTGELFF.

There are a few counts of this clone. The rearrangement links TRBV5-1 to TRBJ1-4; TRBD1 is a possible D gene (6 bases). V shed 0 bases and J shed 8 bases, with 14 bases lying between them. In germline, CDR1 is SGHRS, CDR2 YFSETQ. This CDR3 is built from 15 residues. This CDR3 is CASSLEGTGNEKLFF. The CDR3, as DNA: TGCGCCAGCAGCTTGGAAGGCACAGGGAACGAAAAACTGTTTTTT. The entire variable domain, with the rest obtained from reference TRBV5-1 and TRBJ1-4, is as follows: KAGVTQTPRYLIKTRGQQVTLSCSPISGHRSVSWYQQTPGQGLQFLFEYFSETQRNKGNFPGRFSGRQFSNSRSEMNVSTLELGDSALYLCASSLEGTGNEKLFFGSGTQLSVL.

The CDR3 is CASSEYPGTNTEAFF. CDR3 nucleotides: TGTGCCAGCAGTGAATATCCAGGGACGAACACTGAAGCTTTCTTT. The chain employs TRBV25-1 and TRBJ1-1, with TRBD1 as a possible D gene (5 bases). Deletions cut 0 bases from V and 1 base from J, with 9 bases between. Germline V lookup: CDR1 MGHDK, CDR2 SYGVNS. There are 15 residues in the CDR3.

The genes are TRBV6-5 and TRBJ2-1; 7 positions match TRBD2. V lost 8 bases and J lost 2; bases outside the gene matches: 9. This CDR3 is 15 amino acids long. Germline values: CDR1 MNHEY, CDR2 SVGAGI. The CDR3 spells CASRAGSGAYNEQFF. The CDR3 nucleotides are TGTGCCAGCCGAGCAGGCAGCGGGGCCTACAATGAGCAGTTCTTC.

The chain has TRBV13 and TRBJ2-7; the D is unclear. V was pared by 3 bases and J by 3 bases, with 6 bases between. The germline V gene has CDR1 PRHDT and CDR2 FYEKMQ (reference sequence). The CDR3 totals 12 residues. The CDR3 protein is CASSFSYYEQYF. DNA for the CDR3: TGTGCCAGCAGCTTTTCCTACTACGAGCAGTACTTC.

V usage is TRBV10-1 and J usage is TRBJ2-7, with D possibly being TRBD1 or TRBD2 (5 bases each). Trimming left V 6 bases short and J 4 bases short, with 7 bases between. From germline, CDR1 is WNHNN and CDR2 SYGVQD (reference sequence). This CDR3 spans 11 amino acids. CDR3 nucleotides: TGCGCCAGCAGCGAGGGGTACGAGCAGTACTTC. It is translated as CASSEGYEQYF.

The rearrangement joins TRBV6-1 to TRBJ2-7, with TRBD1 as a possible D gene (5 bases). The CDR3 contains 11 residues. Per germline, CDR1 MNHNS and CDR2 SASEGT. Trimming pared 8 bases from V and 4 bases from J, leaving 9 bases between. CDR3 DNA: TGTGCCAGCGGGCAGGGATACGAGCAGTACTTC. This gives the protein CASGQGYEQYF.

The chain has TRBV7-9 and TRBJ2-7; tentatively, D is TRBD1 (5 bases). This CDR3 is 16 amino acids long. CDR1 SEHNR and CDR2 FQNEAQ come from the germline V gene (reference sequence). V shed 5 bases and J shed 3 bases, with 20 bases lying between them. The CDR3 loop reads CASSPVGQGKFYEQYF. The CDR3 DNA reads TGTGCCAGCAGCCCCGTGGGGCAGGGAAAATTCTACGAGCAGTACTTC.

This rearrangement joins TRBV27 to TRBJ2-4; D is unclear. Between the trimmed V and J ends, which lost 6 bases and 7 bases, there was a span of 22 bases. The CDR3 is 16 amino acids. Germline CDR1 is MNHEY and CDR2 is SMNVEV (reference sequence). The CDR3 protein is CASSYPVGDRENIQYF. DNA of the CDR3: TGTGCCAGCAGCTACCCCGTCGGAGACCGCGAGAACATTCAGTACTTC.

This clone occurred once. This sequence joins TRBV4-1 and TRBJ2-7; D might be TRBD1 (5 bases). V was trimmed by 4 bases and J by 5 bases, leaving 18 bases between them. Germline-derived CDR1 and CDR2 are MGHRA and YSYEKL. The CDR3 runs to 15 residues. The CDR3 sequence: CASSPTDSPENEQYF. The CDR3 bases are TGCGCCAGCAGCCCGACCGACAGCCCAGAGAACGAGCAGTACTTC.

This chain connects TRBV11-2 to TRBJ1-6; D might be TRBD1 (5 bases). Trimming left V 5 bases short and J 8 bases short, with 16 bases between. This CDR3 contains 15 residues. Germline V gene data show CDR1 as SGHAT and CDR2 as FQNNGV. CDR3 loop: CASSGATGGDSPLHF. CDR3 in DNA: TGTGCCAGCAGCGGCGCGACGGGGGGTGATTCACCCCTCCACTTT.

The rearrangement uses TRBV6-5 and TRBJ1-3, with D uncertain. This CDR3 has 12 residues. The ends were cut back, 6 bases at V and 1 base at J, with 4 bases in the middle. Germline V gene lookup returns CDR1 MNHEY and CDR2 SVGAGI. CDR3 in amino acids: CASRPSGNTIYF. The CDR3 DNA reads TGTGCCAGCAGGCCATCTGGAAACACCATATATTTT.

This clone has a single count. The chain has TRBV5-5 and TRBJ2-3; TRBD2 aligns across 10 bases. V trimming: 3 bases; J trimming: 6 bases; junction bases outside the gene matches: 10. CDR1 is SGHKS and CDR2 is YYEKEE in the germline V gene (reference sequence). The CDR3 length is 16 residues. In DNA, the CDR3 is TGTGCCAGCAGCTCCTTACTAGCGGGGCGCTGGGATACGCAGTATTTT. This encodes CASSSLLAGRWDTQYF.